The rows below give T cell receptor beta chains drawn from one sample of a study of spatial heterogeneity in lung cancer. One entry per CDR3 protein, called by TCRdb with MiXCR from the 5' RACE reads. The sample includes 4,500 to 6,500 distinct CDR3 sequences, 13% of them seen just once. The starting material was lung tumor tissue, obtained at surgery. The receptors shown here come from a female donor with early-stage non-small cell lung cancer. The CDR3 runs from the conserved cysteine through the conserved F or W. D genes are given only for firm matches. Clone size is stated in some rows and not others, as once, few, many or a class when expanded.

J gene,V gene,clone size,D gene,CDR3 protein,CDR3 DNA
TRBJ1-4,TRBV2,.,.,CASSARGLMTTNEKLFF,TGTGCCAGCAGTGCTAGAGGACTGATGACAACTAATGAAAAACTGTTTTTT
TRBJ2-1,TRBV18,medium-sized,TRBD2,CASSSPGLAGVNEQFF,TGTGCCAGCTCATCACCGGGACTAGCGGGGGTAAATGAGCAGTTCTTC
TRBJ2-1,TRBV9,.,TRBD1,CASSSRDRGSHEQFF,TGTGCCAGCAGCTCTCGGGACAGGGGTTCTCATGAGCAGTTCTTC
TRBJ1-4,TRBV12-3/TRBV12-4,many,.,CASTRGMDEKLFF,TGTGCCAGCACCCGGGGTATGGATGAAAAACTGTTTTTT
TRBJ1-1,TRBV19,few,.,CASSTRGNREAFF,TGTGCCAGTAGTACCAGGGGAAATCGTGAAGCTTTCTTT
TRBJ2-1,TRBV7-2,medium-sized,.,CASTHDSTYNEQFF,TGTGCCAGCACCCATGACTCTACCTACAATGAGCAGTTCTTC
TRBJ1-1,TRBV6-2/TRBV6-3,medium-sized,.,CASTEQYSSTEAFF,TGTGCCAGCACTGAACAGTATTCCAGCACTGAAGCTTTCTTT
TRBJ2-3,TRBV28,medium-sized,TRBD2,CAHNGRGPTDTQYF,TGTGCCCACAACGGGAGGGGCCCCACAGATACGCAGTATTTT
TRBJ2-3,TRBV20-1,medium-sized,.,CSARLQPSTDTQYF,TGCAGTGCTAGACTTCAACCAAGCACAGATACGCAGTATTTT
TRBJ2-2,TRBV7-3,medium-sized,.,CASSALVTGELFF,TGTGCCAGCAGCGCACTAGTGACCGGGGAGCTGTTTTTT
TRBJ2-1,TRBV25-1,medium-sized,.,CASSDIRGSNEQFF,TGTGCCAGCAGTGATATTCGGGGGAGCAATGAGCAGTTCTTC
TRBJ1-6,TRBV2,medium-sized,TRBD1,CASRRDSYNSPLHF,TGTGCCAGCCGACGGGACAGTTATAATTCACCCCTCCACTTT
TRBJ2-1,TRBV6-6,many,TRBD2,CASSYSASGIYNEQFF,TGTGCCAGCAGTTACTCGGCTAGCGGGATATACAATGAGCAGTTCTTC
TRBJ2-3,TRBV10-3,once,.,CAIKVADTQYF,TGTGCCATCAAGGTCGCGGATACGCAGTATTTT
TRBJ2-7,TRBV27,.,TRBD2,CASSQLAGGGTYEQYF,TGTGCCAGCAGTCAACTAGCGGGAGGGGGAACCTACGAGCAGTACTTC
TRBJ2-1,TRBV19,many,TRBD2,CASSIGGRASGSYNEQFF,TGTGCCAGTAGTATTGGCGGGAGGGCCTCTGGCTCCTACAATGAGCAGTTCTTC
TRBJ2-3,TRBV11-2,.,TRBD2,CASRPKIYFSGSGTDTQYF,TGTGCCAGCAGACCAAAAATTTATTTTAGCGGGAGTGGCACAGATACGCAGTATTTT
TRBJ2-5,TRBV11-2,medium-sized,.,CASSLGDSTQETQYF,TGTGCCAGCAGCTTAGGAGACTCCACACAAGAGACCCAGTACTTC
TRBJ2-1,TRBV28,large,TRBD2,CASSPYPRLAEYNEQFF,TGTGCCAGCAGTCCCTACCCTAGACTAGCGGAGTACAATGAGCAGTTCTTC
TRBJ2-7,TRBV28,medium-sized,TRBD2,CVSRKGLASEQYF,TGTGTCAGCAGGAAGGGACTAGCAAGCGAGCAGTACTTC
TRBJ2-1,TRBV10-3,medium-sized,.,CAISNPGLRDEQFF,TGTGCCATCAGTAATCCGGGACTTAGAGATGAGCAGTTCTTC
TRBJ2-1,TRBV12-3/TRBV12-4,medium-sized,TRBD2,CASSRASGRAYNEQFF,TGTGCCAGCAGTAGGGCTAGCGGGAGGGCCTACAATGAGCAGTTCTTC
TRBJ1-2,TRBV19,medium-sized,.,CASSIVRGRKLNGYTF,TGTGCCAGTAGTATCGTCCGGGGTCGGAAACTTAATGGCTACACCTTC
TRBJ2-7,TRBV11-2,many,TRBD1,CASSSGQGYLF,TGTGCCAGCAGCTCTGGACAGGGGTACCTTTTC
TRBJ2-6,TRBV2,many,TRBD2,CASSDGRGDFSSGANVLTF,TGTGCCAGCAGTGATGGCCGGGGGGACTTTAGCTCTGGGGCCAACGTCCTGACTTTC
TRBJ1-5,TRBV29-1,.,.,CSAGQWGQPQHF,TGCAGCGCAGGACAGTGGGGGCAGCCCCAGCATTTT
TRBJ2-3,TRBV5-1,many,.,CASSLGLVSTDTQYF,TGCGCCAGCAGCTTGGGACTAGTATCCACAGATACGCAGTATTTT
TRBJ2-5,TRBV6-1,.,.,CASSETFQETQYF,TGTGCCAGCAGTGAAACTTTCCAAGAGACCCAGTACTTC
TRBJ2-1,TRBV24-1,.,.,CATSARPLMGYNEQFF,TGTGCCACCAGTGCCCGACCCCTAATGGGGTACAATGAGCAGTTCTTC
TRBJ1-1,TRBV13,few,.,CASSSLNGIAAFF,TGTGCCAGCAGCTCCTTAAACGGGATTGCGGCTTTCTTT
TRBJ2-4,TRBV28,many,TRBD2,CASLGTSGSGSGNIQYF,TGTGCCAGCCTCGGAACTAGCGGGAGTGGATCAGGAAACATTCAGTACTTC